This T cell receptor (beta chain) was retrieved from a study of blood T cell repertoires in COVID-19. As for the study in general: Donors in the United States, Italy and Spain gave samples during acute or convalescent COVID-19.

Method: immunoSEQ multiplex PCR; TCRdb's copy keeps in-frame clones and lacks some. The sample yields over 130,000 clones, roughly 80% seen once. The CDR3 has 14 residues. Germline CDR1 and CDR2: DFQATT and SNEGSKA (reference sequence). The trim removed 3 bases at V and 9 bases at J, leaving 8 bases unmatched. The V gene is TRBV20-1, the J gene TRBJ1-1, with 12 positions matching TRBD1. The origin of this receptor is a man aged 45-65 years with acute or convalescent COVID-19. Sequenced material: peripheral blood. In nucleotides, the CDR3 is TGCAGTGCTAGTGTCCCGGGACAGGGGGCGAAAGCTTTCTTT. Protein sequence: CSASVPGQGAKAFF.